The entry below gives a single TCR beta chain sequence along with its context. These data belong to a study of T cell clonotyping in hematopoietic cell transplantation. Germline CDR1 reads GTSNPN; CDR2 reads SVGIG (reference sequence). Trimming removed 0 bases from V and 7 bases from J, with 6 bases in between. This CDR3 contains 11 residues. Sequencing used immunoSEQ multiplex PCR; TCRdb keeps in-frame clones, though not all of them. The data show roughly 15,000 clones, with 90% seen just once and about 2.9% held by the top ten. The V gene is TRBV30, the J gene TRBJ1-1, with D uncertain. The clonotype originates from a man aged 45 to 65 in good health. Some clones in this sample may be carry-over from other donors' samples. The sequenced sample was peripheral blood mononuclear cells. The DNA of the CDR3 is TGTGCCTGGAGTGTGGGTGGTGAAGCTTTCTTT. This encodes CAWSVGGEAFF.